This T cell receptor beta chain was identified during a study of type 1 regulatory T cells. This clonotype appeared a few times. The antigen is not known. From the reads, TCRdb called clonotypes with MiXCR, one entry per CDR3 protein. The sample records about 62,000 distinct CDR3 sequences, 62% being singletons. V was cut by 5 bases and J by 4 bases, with 5 bases left in between. CDR1 is MDHEN and CDR2 is SYDVKM in the germline V gene. The CDR3 contains 12 residues. This clonotype originated in a human donor in good health. This sequence joins TRBV28 and TRBJ2-2; no reliable D call. Sequencing input: cultured non-Tr1 T cells, either the whole culture or a sorted T cell fraction (not recorded which). The CDR3 bases are TGTGCCAGCAGTCCTCCCACCGGGGAGCTGTTTTTT. It translates to CASSPPTGELFF.